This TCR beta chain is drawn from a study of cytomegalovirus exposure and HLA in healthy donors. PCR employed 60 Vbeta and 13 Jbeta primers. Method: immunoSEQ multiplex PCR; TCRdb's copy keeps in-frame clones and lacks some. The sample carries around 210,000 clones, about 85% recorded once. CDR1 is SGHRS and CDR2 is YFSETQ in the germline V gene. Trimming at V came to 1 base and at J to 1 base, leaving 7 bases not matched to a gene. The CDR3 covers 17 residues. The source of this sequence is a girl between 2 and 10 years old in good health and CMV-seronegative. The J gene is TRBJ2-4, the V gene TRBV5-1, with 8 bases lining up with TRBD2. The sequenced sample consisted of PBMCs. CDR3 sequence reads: CASSLYGGALAKNIQYF. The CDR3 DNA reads TGCGCCAGCAGCTTGTACGGGGGGGCCCTGGCCAAAAACATTCAGTACTTC.